Here is one T cell receptor (beta chain) with its context. Antigen: not known. This sample stems from a study of T cells after yellow fever vaccination. Using its own MiXCR run on the 5' RACE reads, TCRdb lists one record per CDR3 protein. Altogether 340,000 or so distinct CDR3 sequences are present, under 15% being singletons, with the ten largest covering approximately 3.4%. Findings and limits, study-wide: Re-detected after boosting: most primary clones, almost 98% of CD4 and roughly 88% of CD8. On re-exposure, the response was weaker but peaked faster, at day 5 versus 15. There was a small share of clonotypes that showed up in both the CD4 and CD8 compartments.

Sequenced here: CD4+ T cells sorted from PBMCs, sampled 15 days after the yellow fever booster vaccination. This clonotype was sampled from a man younger than 35 who received the YFV17D yellow fever vaccine.

For the CDR3, the DNA is TGCAGTGCTAGAGACGACAGGGACACGCAGTATTTT. It encodes CSARDDRDTQYF. The chain uses TRBV20-1 and TRBJ2-3; 7 bases fit TRBD1. With V trimmed by 0 bases and J by 9 bases, 3 bases remained unmatched. CDR1 and CDR2 (germline): DFQATT, SNEGSKA (reference sequence). CDR3 size: 12 residues.